This T cell receptor beta chain was sequenced in a study of OX40 agonist ivuxolimab in advanced cancers. As for the study in general: Ivuxolimab, an antibody acting as an agonist of OX40 (CD134), was used to treat patients. At around 83% male, the cohort had a mean age of around 56 years, ranging from about 23 to 80. Regarding the study as a whole: The study found that CD8+ T cells averaged more expanded clones than CD4+. Clonal expansion was seen in CD4+ and CD8+ blood T cells by week 6 at 0.1 to 3.0 mg/kg.

The method was immunoSEQ multiplex PCR; TCRdb's version includes in-frame clones alone and lacks a portion of them. The sample holds roughly 64,000 clones, roughly nine tenths seen once. As for this clone: Its cognate antigen is unknown.

Germline V lookup: CDR1 KGHSH, CDR2 LQKENI. The ends were cut back, 3 bases at V and 0 bases at J, with 17 bases in the middle. CDR3 length equals 17 residues. This chain links TRBV18 with TRBJ1-1; no firm D call. This TCR came from an adult with an advanced solid tumor such as melanoma, head and neck, liver or kidney cancer. The source material was CD4+ or CD8+ T cells sorted from blood, sampled in a trial of the OX40 agonist ivuxolimab. The CDR3 DNA sequence: TGTGCCAGCTCACCCGGGAGGCTGTCCGGGGTGAACACTGAAGCTTTCTTT. It is translated as CASSPGRLSGVNTEAFF.